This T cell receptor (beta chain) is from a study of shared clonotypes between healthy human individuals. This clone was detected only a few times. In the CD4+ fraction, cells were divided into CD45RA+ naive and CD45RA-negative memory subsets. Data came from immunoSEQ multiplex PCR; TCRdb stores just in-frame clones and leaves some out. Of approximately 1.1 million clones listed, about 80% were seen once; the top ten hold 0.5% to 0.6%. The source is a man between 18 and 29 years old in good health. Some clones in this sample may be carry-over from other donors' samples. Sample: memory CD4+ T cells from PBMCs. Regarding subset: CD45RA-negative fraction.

CDR3 region: CASSLDGLAYTF. For the CDR3, the DNA is TGTGCCAGCAGCTTGGACGGACTAGCCTACACCTTC. The gene calls are TRBV7-2 and TRBJ1-2; no clear D gene. This CDR3 region has 12 residues. Germline-derived CDR1 and CDR2 are SGHTA and FQGNSA. The V and J ends lost 3 bases and 10 bases respectively, with 12 bases between them.